Listed below are T cell receptor beta chains from one sample, sequenced in a study of blood T cells in healthy people across ages. TCRdb re-derived calls from the 5' RACE reads in MiXCR, one entry per CDR3 protein. This repertoire shows roughly 1.4 million distinct CDR3 sequences, approximately 63% found once; its top ten account for over 6.5%. Sequencing was done on a sample of blood. The receptor source for this set is a young man in good health. Each CDR3 is given with its conserved first and last residue. Each record gives: V gene, clone size, J gene, D gene, CDR3 DNA, CDR3 protein. A D gene is named only where the DNA matches it firmly. Only part of the rows carry a size: once, few, many, or a class if the clone is expanded.

TRBV5-1	NA	TRBJ2-7	TRBD2	TGCGCCAGCAGCTCCTGGACTAGAAGCTACGAGCAGTACTTC	CASSSWTRSYEQYF
TRBV10-2	NA	TRBJ2-3	TRBD1	TGCGCCAGCATGCAGACAGGGGGCATTGGAGATACGCAGTATTTT	CASMQTGGIGDTQYF
TRBV11-3	NA	TRBJ2-4	NA	TGTGCCAGCACCCCAACGGTAGCCAAAAACATTCAGTACTTC	CASTPTVAKNIQYF
TRBV4-3	NA	TRBJ2-3	NA	TGCGCCAGCAGCCAAGATCGGGACCGTAGGGCAGATACGCAGTATTTT	CASSQDRDRRADTQYF
TRBV5-6	NA	TRBJ2-5	TRBD2	TGTGCTACTTCGGTTGGGTTAGCGGGAGGGCGCGCGGAGACCCAGTACTTC	CATSVGLAGGRAETQYF
TRBV12-3/TRBV12-4	NA	TRBJ1-6	NA	TGTGCCAGCAGCCCCGCGGGGGGGCGGAATTCACCCCTCCACTTT	CASSPAGGRNSPLHF
TRBV4-3	few	TRBJ1-1	NA	TGCGCCAGCACCGCAAGAGGAAGGGTGGCGAACACTGAAGCTTTCTTT	CASTARGRVANTEAFF
TRBV10-3	NA	TRBJ2-1	TRBD1	TGTGCCATCATGGGGGACAGGGGTAATGAGCAGTTCTTC	CAIMGDRGNEQFF
TRBV20-1	NA	TRBJ2-7	NA	TGCAGTGCTAGAAAGAAGGCAGGGGTTTTGTACGAGCAGTACTTC	CSARKKAGVLYEQYF
TRBV12-3/TRBV12-4	few	TRBJ2-4	NA	TGTGCCAGCAGTTTAGAGGGCCGGTGGGGAAACATTCAGTACTTC	CASSLEGRWGNIQYF
TRBV5-1	NA	TRBJ2-5	TRBD1	TGCGCCAGCAGCTTGGCCTCGGCACAGGGGGGCCAAGAGACCCAGTACTTC	CASSLASAQGGQETQYF
TRBV5-1	NA	TRBJ2-3	NA	TGCGCCAGCACGAGGAGAGGGGGCACAGATACGCAGTATTTT	CASTRRGGTDTQYF